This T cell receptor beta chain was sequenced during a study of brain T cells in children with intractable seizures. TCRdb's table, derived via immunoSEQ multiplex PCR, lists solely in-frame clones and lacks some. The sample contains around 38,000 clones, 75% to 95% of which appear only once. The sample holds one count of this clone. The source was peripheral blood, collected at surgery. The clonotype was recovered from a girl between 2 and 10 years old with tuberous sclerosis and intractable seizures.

This chain's CDR3 is CATSASQGATNEKLFF. Written as DNA, the CDR3 is TGTGCCACCAGCGCATCTCAGGGTGCAACTAATGAAAAACTGTTTTTT. The chain carries TRBV24-1 and TRBJ1-4; possibly TRBD1 for D (5 bases). The length of the CDR3 is 16 residues. Deletions cut 7 bases from V and 0 bases from J, with 14 bases between. CDR1 KGHDR and CDR2 SFDVKD come from the germline V gene.